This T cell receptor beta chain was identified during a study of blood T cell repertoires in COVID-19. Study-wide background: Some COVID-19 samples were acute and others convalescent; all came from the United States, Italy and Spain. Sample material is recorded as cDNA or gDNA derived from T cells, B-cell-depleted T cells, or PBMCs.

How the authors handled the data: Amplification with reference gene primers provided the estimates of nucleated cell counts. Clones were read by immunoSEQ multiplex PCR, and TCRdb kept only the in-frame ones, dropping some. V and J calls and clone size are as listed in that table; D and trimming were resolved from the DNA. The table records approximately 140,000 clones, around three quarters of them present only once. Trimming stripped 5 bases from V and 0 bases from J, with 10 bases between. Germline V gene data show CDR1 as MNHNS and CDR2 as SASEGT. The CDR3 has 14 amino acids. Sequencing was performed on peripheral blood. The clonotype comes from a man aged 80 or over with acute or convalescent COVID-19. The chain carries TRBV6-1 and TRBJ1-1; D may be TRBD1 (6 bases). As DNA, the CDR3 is TGTGCCAGCAGTCTTACAGGGTTGAACACTGAAGCTTTCTTT. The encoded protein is CASSLTGLNTEAFF.